The 22 T cell receptor beta chains below come from one sample, sequenced in a study of blood T cell repertoires in COVID-19. This table comes from immunoSEQ multiplex PCR, and its TCRdb copy is limited to in-frame clones, with some not included. In the table there are about 59,000 clones, roughly 80% of which are singletons. The sample comprised peripheral blood. The source is a woman in her 70s with acute or convalescent COVID-19.

This chain joins TRBV3-1 (or the pseudogene TRBV3-2) and TRBJ2-1; 8 nucleotides agree with TRBD2. Trimming cost V 1 base and J 4 bases; bases outside gene matches: 6. This CDR3 is built from 16 residues. Germline loops: CDR1 LGHDT, CDR2 YNNKEL (reference sequence). The CDR3 protein is CASSQVRAGVYNEQFF. The CDR3 bases are TGTGCCAGCAGCCAAGTCCGAGCGGGGGTTTACAATGAGCAGTTCTTC.

This clone was recorded once. V is TRBV7-3 and J is TRBJ2-1, with TRBD2 identical over 8 bases. CDR1 is SGHTA, CDR2 FQGTGA, per germline. The junction had 4 bases not matched to a gene; V was cut back by 5 bases and J by 1 base. The length of the CDR3 is 15 residues. For the CDR3, the DNA is TGTGCCAGCAGCGTCACTAGCGGATCCTACAATGAGCAGTTCTTC. As protein: CASSVTSGSYNEQFF.

This clone was seen once. The gene calls are TRBV9 and TRBJ1-4; 11 nucleotides align to TRBD1. Germline V gene sequence: CDR1 SGDLS, CDR2 YYNGEE. CDR3 length: 16 residues. V gave up 0 bases and J gave up 8 bases; unmatched junction bases: 6. The CDR3 protein is CASSVGPGQGGEKLFF. The CDR3 coding sequence is TGTGCCAGCAGCGTAGGACCGGGACAGGGGGGGGAAAAACTGTTTTTT.

The DNA of the CDR3 is TGCGCCAGCAGCTATGGTCGCCCGGGACAGGGGGCCGGGGGCTACACCTTC. It encodes CASSYGRPGQGAGGYTF. The rearrangement links TRBV5-1 to TRBJ1-2; 12 bases match TRBD1. Germline loops: CDR1 SGHRS, CDR2 YFSETQ. The CDR3 runs 17 residues. V shed 3 bases, J shed 8 bases, and the junction held 14 bases outside the gene matches. Combining the CDR3 with reference TRBV5-1 and TRBJ1-2 gives the whole variable domain KAGVTQTPRYLIKTRGQQVTLSCSPISGHRSVSWYQQTPGQGLQFLFEYFSETQRNKGNFPGRFSGRQFSNSRSEMNVSTLELGDSALYLCASSYGRPGQGAGGYTFGSGTRLTVV.

The chain is built from TRBV11-2 and TRBJ2-6; D is ambiguous. Per the germline V gene, CDR1 is SGHAT and CDR2 is FQNNGV. V shed 1 base and J shed 0 bases, with 4 bases lying between them. This CDR3 has 15 residues. In DNA, the CDR3 is TGTGCCAGCAGCTTAGGGAGCTCTGGGGCCAACGTCCTGACTTTC. Protein sequence: CASSLGSSGANVLTF. Full variable domain (missing parts from reference TRBV11-2 and TRBJ2-6): EAGVAQSPRYKIIEKRQSVAFWCNPISGHATLYWYQQILGQGPKLLIQFQNNGVVDDSQLPKDRFSAERLKGVDSTLKIQPAKLEDSAVYLCASSLGSSGANVLTFGAGSRLTVL.

The V call is TRBV7-9, the J call TRBJ1-2; D is possibly TRBD1 (6 bases). The CDR3 spans 15 residues. Germline assignment: CDR1 SEHNR and CDR2 FQNEAQ (reference sequence). V lost 5 bases, J lost 8 bases, and 21 bases lay in between. The CDR3 is CASSRGGDRTGGYTF. The CDR3 nucleotides are TGTGCCAGCAGCCGCGGCGGAGACAGGACGGGCGGCTACACCTTC.

The chain couples TRBV24-1 to TRBJ2-7; TRBD1 agrees at 9 bases. Trimming took 6 bases from V and 2 from J; bases not matched to a gene: 16. This CDR3 has 18 amino acids. Germline V gene sequence: CDR1 KGHDR, CDR2 SFDVKD. CDR3 sequence (DNA): TGTGCCACCAGTCTCCGGACAGGGGACCTACCGGTGACCTACGAGCAGTACGTC. Translating gives CATSLRTGDLPVTYEQYV.

The CDR3 region is CAWTLQGTRAAVQPQHF. CDR3 in DNA: TGTGCCTGGACTTTACAGGGGACCCGCGCGGCTGTGCAGCCCCAGCATTTT. The chain links TRBV30 to TRBJ1-5, with 7 positions matching TRBD1. Losses at the gene ends were 4 bases for V and 7 bases for J; bases not matched to a gene: 19. The CDR3 sequence is 17 residues long. CDR1 GTSNPN and CDR2 SVGIG come from the germline V gene (reference sequence).

This chain joins TRBV12-5 and TRBJ1-4; D unclear. Germline CDR1 reads LGHNT; CDR2 reads FRNRAP. This CDR3 is 13 amino acids long. The V end was cut by 2 bases, the J end by 7 bases, with 8 bases between. The CDR3, as DNA: TGTGCTAGTGGTTTGACACCGATTGAAAAACTGTTTTTT. It specifies CASGLTPIEKLFF.

The chain joins TRBV9 to TRBJ1-1; D gene ambiguous. Trimming shortened V by 2 bases and J by 0 bases, and 5 bases separated the two germline ends. The CDR3 is 13 amino acids. Germline V gene sequence: CDR1 SGDLS, CDR2 YYNGEE. CDR3 region: CASSVQLNTEAFF. CDR3 sequence (DNA): TGTGCCAGCAGCGTTCAGTTGAACACTGAAGCTTTCTTT.

The chain has TRBV15 and TRBJ1-2, with TRBD1 matching 8 bases. Trimming took 0 bases from V and 8 from J; bases not matched to a gene: 14. Germline assignment: CDR1 LNHNV and CDR2 YYDKDF (reference sequence). The CDR3 loop spans 17 amino acids. The CDR3 bases are TGTGCCACCAGCAGAGATCTGGGGAGAGGACAGGGAAAAGGCTACACCTTC. This translates into CATSRDLGRGQGKGYTF.

The sample holds one count of this clone. This chain links TRBV5-1 with TRBJ1-2, with 11 bases fitting TRBD1. This CDR3 has 14 amino acids. The J segment lost 8 bases and the V segment lost 5 bases, leaving 8 bases of the junction unmatched. The V gene's germline CDR1 is SGHRS and CDR2 YFSETQ. The CDR3 DNA reads as TGCGCCAGCAGACCGGGACAGGGGGAAAGCGGCTACACCTTC. Its protein product is CASRPGQGESGYTF. Variable domain in full (rest from reference TRBV5-1 and TRBJ1-2): KAGVTQTPRYLIKTRGQQVTLSCSPISGHRSVSWYQQTPGQGLQFLFEYFSETQRNKGNFPGRFSGRQFSNSRSEMNVSTLELGDSALYLCASRPGQGESGYTFGSGTRLTVV.

J is TRBJ1-5 and V is TRBV19; 9 bases are a match to TRBD1. The V gene end was trimmed by 6 bases and the J gene end by 7 bases; junction bases not matched to a gene: 7. Germline V lookup: CDR1 LNHDA, CDR2 SQIVND (reference sequence). CDR3 length: 14 residues. The CDR3: CASRGQGERQPQHF. DNA of the CDR3: TGTGCCAGTAGGGGACAGGGCGAGAGGCAGCCCCAGCATTTT. Full variable domain (rest looked up from reference TRBV19 and TRBJ1-5): DGGITQSPKYLFRKEGQNVTLSCEQNLNHDAMYWYRQDPGQGLRLIYYSQIVNDFQKGDIAEGYSVSREKKESFPLTVTSAQKNPTAFYLCASRGQGERQPQHFGDGTRLSIL.

The gene calls are TRBV3-1 (or the pseudogene TRBV3-2) and TRBJ1-6, with D tentatively TRBD1 (6 bases). Germline CDR1 LGHDT, CDR2 YNNKEL (reference sequence). Trimming shortened V by 3 bases and J by 3 bases, and 12 bases separated the two germline ends. The CDR3 runs 16 residues. CDR3 DNA: TGTGCCAGCAGCCAGAAGGGGGGGGGCTATAATTCACCCCTCCACTTT. It encodes CASSQKGGGYNSPLHF.

V and J are TRBV2 and TRBJ1-2; D possibly corresponds to TRBD1 (6 bases). From germline, CDR1 is SNHLY and CDR2 FYNNEI. This CDR3 spans 14 amino acids. Trimming took off 7 bases at V and 2 bases at J, with 14 bases between the two ends. CDR3: CASTLQGANYGYTF. The CDR3 DNA reads TGTGCCAGCACCTTACAGGGTGCCAACTATGGCTACACCTTC. Full variable domain (outside the CDR3, taken from reference TRBV2 and TRBJ1-2): EPEVTQTPSHQVTQMGQEVILRCVPISNHLYFYWYRQILGQKVEFLVSFYNNEISEKSEIFDDQFSVERPDGSNFTLKIRSTKLEDSAMYFCASTLQGANYGYTFGSGTRLTVV.

This clone was observed a few times. In nucleotides, the CDR3 is TGTGCCAGCAGTTTTTCACCCCCTAGCGGGGGGGCCGACACAGATACGCAGTATTTT. This translates into CASSFSPPSGGADTDTQYF. The genes are TRBV7-8 and TRBJ2-3; 12 bases fit TRBD2. The CDR3 is made up of 19 amino acids. V lost 6 bases and J lost 2; bases outside the gene matches: 15. Germline V gives CDR1 SGHVS, CDR2 FQNEAQ.

The V and J genes are TRBV27 and TRBJ2-1, with D maybe TRBD2 (6 bases). Germline values: CDR1 MNHEY, CDR2 SMNVEV (reference sequence). Deletions cut 6 bases from V and 7 bases from J, with 13 bases between. This CDR3 spans 13 amino acids. CDR3 sequence: CASSTRGGNEQFF. Written as DNA, the CDR3 is TGTGCCAGCAGCACCCGCGGAGGGAATGAGCAGTTCTTC.

This rearrangement joins TRBV19 to TRBJ2-2, with 7 bases aligning to TRBD2. CDR1 is LNHDA, CDR2 SQIVND, per germline (reference sequence). The trim removed 2 bases at V and 5 bases at J, leaving 11 bases unmatched. The CDR3 consists of 17 residues. The DNA of the CDR3 is TGTGCCAGTAGTATACTGACCCAGCGGGGAGGAACCGGGGAGCTGTTTTTT. This encodes CASSILTQRGGTGELFF.

In its sample, this clone was seen a few times. The chain uses TRBV30 and TRBJ1-1, with TRBD1 matching 7 bases. CDR1 is GTSNPN and CDR2 is SVGIG in the germline V gene (reference sequence). V gave up 3 bases and J gave up 0 bases; unmatched junction bases: 1. This CDR3 has 13 residues. CDR3 coding DNA: TGTGCCTGGAGGCAGGGGGTGAACACTGAAGCTTTCTTT. Its translation: CAWRQGVNTEAFF. Drawing the rest from reference TRBV30 and TRBJ1-1, the complete variable domain is SQTIHQWPATLVQPVGSPLSLECTVEGTSNPNLYWYRQAAGRGLQLLFYSVGIGQISSEVPQNLSASRPQDRQFILSSKKLLLSDSGFYLCAWRQGVNTEAFFGQGTRLTVV.

V and J are TRBV5-4 and TRBJ2-5; perhaps TRBD2 as D (5 bases). The CDR3 loop spans 15 amino acids. Germline loops: CDR1 SGHNT, CDR2 YYREEE (reference sequence). Deletions cut 4 bases from V and 5 bases from J, with 18 bases between. The CDR3 sequence is CASSLRQGRGETQYF. CDR3 nucleotides: TGTGCCAGCAGCCTTAGGCAAGGGAGAGGGGAGACCCAGTACTTC. The full variable domain, its missing parts supplied by reference TRBV5-4 and TRBJ2-5, is ETGVTQSPTHLIKTRGQQVTLRCSSQSGHNTVSWYQQALGQGPQFIFQYYREEENGRGNFPPRFSGLQFPNYSSELNVNALELDDSALYLCASSLRQGRGETQYFGPGTRLLVL.

This clone has only a few counts. The chain is built from TRBV19 and TRBJ1-1, with D possibly being TRBD1 (5 bases). V was trimmed by 5 bases and J by 8 bases, leaving 21 bases between them. The germline gives CDR1 LNHDA, CDR2 SQIVND (reference sequence). The CDR3 runs 15 residues. This chain's CDR3 is CASSPNRMTEAEAFF. CDR3 DNA: TGTGCCAGTAGTCCGAACCGGATGACAGAAGCAGAAGCTTTCTTT.

The table lists this clone with a few counts. The rearrangement links TRBV3-1 (or the pseudogene TRBV3-2) to TRBJ1-1; 9 positions match TRBD1. This CDR3 has 14 residues. The V gene end was trimmed by 2 bases and the J gene end by 3 bases; junction bases not matched to a gene: 1. Germline V CDR1 and CDR2: LGHDT, YNNKEL (reference sequence). CDR3 region: CASSQNRGHTEAFF. CDR3 bases: TGTGCCAGCAGCCAAAACAGGGGGCACACTGAAGCTTTCTTT.